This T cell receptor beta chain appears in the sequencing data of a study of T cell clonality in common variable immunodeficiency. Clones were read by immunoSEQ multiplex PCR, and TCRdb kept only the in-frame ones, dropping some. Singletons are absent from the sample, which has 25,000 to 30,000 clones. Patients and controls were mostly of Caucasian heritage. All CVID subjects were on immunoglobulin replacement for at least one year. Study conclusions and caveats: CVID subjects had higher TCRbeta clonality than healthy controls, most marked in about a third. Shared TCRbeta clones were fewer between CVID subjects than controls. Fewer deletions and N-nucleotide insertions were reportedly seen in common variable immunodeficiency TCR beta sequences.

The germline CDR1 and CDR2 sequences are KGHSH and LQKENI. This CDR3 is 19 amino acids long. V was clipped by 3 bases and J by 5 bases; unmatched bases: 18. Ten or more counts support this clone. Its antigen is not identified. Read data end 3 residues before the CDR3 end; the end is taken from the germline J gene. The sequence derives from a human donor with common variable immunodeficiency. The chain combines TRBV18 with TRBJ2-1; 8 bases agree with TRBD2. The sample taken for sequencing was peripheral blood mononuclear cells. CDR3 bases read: TGTGCCAGCTCACCCACCTCGGGGGGGCCGACCTCGGCTCACAATGAG. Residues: CASSPTSGGPTSAHNE. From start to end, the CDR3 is CASSPTSGGPTSAHNEQFF.